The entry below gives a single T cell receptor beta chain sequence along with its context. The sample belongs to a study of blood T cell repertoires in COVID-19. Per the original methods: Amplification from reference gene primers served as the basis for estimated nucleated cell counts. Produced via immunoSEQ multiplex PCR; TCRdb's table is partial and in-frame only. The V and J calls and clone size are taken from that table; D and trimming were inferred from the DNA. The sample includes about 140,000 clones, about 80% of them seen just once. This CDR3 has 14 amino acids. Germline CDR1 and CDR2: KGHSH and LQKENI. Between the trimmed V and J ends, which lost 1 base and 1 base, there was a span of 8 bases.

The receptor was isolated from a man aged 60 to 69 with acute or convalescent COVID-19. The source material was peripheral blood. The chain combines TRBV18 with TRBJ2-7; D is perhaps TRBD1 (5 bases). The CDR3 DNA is TGTGCCAGCTCACCACGACAGTATTCCTACGAGCAGTACTTC. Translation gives CASSPRQYSYEQYF. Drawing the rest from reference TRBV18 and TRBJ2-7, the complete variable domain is NAGVMQNPRHLVRRRGQEARLRCSPMKGHSHVYWYRQLPEEGLKFMVYLQKENIIDESGMPKERFSAEFPKEGPSILRIQQVVRGDSAAYFCASSPRQYSYEQYFGPGTRLTVT.